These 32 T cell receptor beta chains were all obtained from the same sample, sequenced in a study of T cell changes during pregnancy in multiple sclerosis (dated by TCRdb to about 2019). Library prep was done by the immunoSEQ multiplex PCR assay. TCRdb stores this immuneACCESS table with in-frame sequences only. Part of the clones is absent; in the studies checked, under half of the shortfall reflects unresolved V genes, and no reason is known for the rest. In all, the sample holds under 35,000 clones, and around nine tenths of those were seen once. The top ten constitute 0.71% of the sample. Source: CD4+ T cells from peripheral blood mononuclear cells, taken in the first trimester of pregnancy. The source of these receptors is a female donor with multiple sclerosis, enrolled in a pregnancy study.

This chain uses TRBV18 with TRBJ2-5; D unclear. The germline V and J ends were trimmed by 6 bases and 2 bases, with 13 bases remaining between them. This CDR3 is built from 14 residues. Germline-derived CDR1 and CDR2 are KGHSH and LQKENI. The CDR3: CASSAGRTQETQYF. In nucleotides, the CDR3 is TGTGCCAGCTCGGCAGGCCGAACGCAAGAGACCCAGTACTTC.

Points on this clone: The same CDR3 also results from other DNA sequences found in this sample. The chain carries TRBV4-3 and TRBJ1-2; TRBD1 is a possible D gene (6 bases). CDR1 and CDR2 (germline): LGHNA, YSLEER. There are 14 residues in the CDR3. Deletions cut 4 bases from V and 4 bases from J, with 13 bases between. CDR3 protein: CASSPETGRYGYTF. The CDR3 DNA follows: TGCGCCAGCAGCCCCGAGACAGGCCGCTATGGCTACACCTTC.

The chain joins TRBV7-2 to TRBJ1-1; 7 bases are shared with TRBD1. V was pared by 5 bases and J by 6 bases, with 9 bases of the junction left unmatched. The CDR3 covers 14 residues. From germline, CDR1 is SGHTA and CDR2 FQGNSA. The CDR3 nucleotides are TGTGCCAGCAGCAGGGACAGACCTCCCTCTGAAGCTTTCTTT. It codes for CASSRDRPPSEAFF.

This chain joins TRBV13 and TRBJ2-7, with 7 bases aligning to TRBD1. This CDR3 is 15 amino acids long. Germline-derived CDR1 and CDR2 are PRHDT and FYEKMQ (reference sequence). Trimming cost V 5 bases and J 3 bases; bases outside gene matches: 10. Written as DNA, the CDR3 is TGTGCCAGCAGCCGCGGACAGGCCGGTTTCTACGAGCAGTACTTC. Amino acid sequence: CASSRGQAGFYEQYF. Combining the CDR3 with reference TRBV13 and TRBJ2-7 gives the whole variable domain AAGVIQSPRHLIKEKRETATLKCYPIPRHDTVYWYQQGPGQDPQFLISFYEKMQSDKGSIPDRFSAQQFSDYHSELNMSSLELGDSALYFCASSRGQAGFYEQYFGPGTRLTVT.

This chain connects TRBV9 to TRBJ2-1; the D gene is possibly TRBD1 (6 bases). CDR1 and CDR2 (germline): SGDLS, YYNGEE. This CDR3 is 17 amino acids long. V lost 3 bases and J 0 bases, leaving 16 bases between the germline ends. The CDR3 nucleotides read TGTGCCAGCAGCGCAGATCTTACAGGGTACTCCTACAATGAGCAGTTCTTC. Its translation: CASSADLTGYSYNEQFF.

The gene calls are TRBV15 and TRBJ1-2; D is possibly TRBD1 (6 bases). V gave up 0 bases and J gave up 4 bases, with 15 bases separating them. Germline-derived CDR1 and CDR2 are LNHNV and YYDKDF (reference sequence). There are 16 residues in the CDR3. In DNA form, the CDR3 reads TGTGCCACCAGCAGAGATCGAACAGGGAGGGGCTATGGCTACACCTTC. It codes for CATSRDRTGRGYGYTF.

The DNA for the CDR3 is TGTGCCACCAGCAGAGAAGCAGGGTCGAAGCTGTTTTTT. Translation gives CATSREAGSKLFF. The rearrangement uses TRBV15 and TRBJ2-2; a possible D gene is TRBD1 (5 bases). With 0 bases removed from V and 12 bases from J, the gap between germline ends came to 11 bases. This CDR3 has 13 residues. Germline CDR1 is LNHNV and CDR2 is YYDKDF (reference sequence).

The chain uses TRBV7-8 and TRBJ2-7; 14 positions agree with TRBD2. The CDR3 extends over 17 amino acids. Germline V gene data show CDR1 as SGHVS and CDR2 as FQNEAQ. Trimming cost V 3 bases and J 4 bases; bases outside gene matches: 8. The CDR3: CASSFGLAGGMVYEQYF. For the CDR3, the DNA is TGTGCCAGCAGCTTCGGACTAGCGGGGGGCATGGTGTACGAGCAGTACTTC.

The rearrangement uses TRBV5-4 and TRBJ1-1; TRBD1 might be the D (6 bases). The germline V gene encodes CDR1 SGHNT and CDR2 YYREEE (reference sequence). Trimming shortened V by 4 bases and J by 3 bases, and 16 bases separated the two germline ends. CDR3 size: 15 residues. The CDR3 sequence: CASSLGGGTDTEAFF. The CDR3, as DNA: TGTGCCAGCAGCCTTGGCGGGGGCACGGACACTGAAGCTTTCTTT.

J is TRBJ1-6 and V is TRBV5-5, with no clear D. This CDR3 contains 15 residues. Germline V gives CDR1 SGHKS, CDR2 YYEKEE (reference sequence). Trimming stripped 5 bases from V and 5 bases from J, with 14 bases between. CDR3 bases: TGTGCCAGCAGTCGTCCCTGGGGAGATAATTCACCCCTCCACTTT. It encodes CASSRPWGDNSPLHF.

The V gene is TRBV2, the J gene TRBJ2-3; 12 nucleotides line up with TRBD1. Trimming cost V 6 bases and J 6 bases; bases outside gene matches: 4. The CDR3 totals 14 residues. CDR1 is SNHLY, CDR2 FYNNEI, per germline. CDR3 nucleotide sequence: TGTGCCAGCAGGAGGGACAGGGGGCGGGATACGCAGTATTTT. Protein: CASRRDRGRDTQYF.

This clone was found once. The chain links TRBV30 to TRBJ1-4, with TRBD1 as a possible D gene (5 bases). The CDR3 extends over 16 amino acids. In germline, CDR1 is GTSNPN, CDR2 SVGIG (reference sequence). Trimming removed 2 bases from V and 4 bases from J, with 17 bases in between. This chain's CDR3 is CAWSNAGWWGNEKLFF. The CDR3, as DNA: TGTGCCTGGAGTAATGCAGGGTGGTGGGGTAATGAAAAACTGTTTTTT.

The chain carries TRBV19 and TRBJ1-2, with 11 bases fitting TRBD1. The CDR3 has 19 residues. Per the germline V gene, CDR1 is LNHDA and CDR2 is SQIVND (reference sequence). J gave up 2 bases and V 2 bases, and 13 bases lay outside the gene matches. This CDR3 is CASSIPARPGQGENYGYTF. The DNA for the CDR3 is TGTGCCAGTAGTATACCGGCCCGTCCGGGACAGGGGGAAAACTATGGCTACACCTTC.

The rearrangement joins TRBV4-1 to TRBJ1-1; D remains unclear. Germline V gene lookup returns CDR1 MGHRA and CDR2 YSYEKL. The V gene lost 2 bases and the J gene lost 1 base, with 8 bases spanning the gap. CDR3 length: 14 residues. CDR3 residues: CASSQPLRNTEAFF. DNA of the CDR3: TGCGCCAGCAGCCAACCGCTACGGAACACTGAAGCTTTCTTT.

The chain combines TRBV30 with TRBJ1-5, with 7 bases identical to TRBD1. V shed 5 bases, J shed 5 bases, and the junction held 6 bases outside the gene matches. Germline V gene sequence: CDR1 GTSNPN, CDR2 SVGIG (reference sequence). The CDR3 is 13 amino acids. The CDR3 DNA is TGTGCCTGGGGCGGGACAGTCCATCAGCCCCAGCATTTT. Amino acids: CAWGGTVHQPQHF.

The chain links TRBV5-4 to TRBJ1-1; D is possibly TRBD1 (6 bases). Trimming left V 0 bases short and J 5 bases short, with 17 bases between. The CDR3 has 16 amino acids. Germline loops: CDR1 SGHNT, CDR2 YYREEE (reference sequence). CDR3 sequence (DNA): TGTGCCAGCAGCTTGGATCCACAGGGTGGTTCGACTGAAGCTTTCTTT. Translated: CASSLDPQGGSTEAFF.

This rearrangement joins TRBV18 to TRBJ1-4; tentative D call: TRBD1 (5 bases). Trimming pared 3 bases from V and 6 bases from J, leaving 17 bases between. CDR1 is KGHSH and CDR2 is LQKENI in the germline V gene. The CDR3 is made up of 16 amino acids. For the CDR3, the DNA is TGTGCCAGCTCACCTTTGCGGGGCAGCGTTTATGAAAAACTGTTTTTT. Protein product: CASSPLRGSVYEKLFF. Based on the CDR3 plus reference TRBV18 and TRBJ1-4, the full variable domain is NAGVMQNPRHLVRRRGQEARLRCSPMKGHSHVYWYRQLPEEGLKFMVYLQKENIIDESGMPKERFSAEFPKEGPSILRIQQVVRGDSAAYFCASSPLRGSVYEKLFFGSGTQLSVL.

CDR3 coding DNA: TGTGCCAGCAGCTTAGGTGTAAAACAGTACTTC. It specifies CASSLGVKQYF. V and J are TRBV7-9 and TRBJ2-7; D uncertain. The CDR3 runs 11 residues. Trimming pared 1 base from V and 10 bases from J, leaving 8 bases between. The germline gives CDR1 SEHNR, CDR2 FQNEAQ (reference sequence).

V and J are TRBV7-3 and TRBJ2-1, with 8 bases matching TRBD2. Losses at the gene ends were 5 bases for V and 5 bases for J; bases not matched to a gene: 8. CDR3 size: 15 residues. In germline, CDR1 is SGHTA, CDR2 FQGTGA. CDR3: CASSALAGINNEQFF. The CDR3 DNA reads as TGTGCCAGCAGCGCCTTAGCGGGGATTAACAATGAGCAGTTCTTC.

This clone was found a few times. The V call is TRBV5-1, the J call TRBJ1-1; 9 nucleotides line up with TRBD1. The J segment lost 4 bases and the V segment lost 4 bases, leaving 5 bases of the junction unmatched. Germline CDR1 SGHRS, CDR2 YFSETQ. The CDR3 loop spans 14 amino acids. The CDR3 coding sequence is TGCGCCAGCAGCCTACAGACAGGGGGCACTGAAGCTTTCTTT. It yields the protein CASSLQTGGTEAFF.

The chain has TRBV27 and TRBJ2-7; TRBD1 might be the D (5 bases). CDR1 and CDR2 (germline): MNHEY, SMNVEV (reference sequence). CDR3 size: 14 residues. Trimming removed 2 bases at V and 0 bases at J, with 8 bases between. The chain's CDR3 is CASSLRTSSYEQYF. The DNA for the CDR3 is TGTGCCAGCAGTTTAAGGACATCCTCCTACGAGCAGTACTTC.

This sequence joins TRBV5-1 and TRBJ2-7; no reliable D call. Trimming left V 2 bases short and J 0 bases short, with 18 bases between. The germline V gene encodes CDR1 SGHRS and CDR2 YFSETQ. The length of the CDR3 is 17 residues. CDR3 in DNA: TGCGCCAGCAGCTTCCAAACTGGTCACCCTATCTCCTACGAGCAGTACTTC. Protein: CASSFQTGHPISYEQYF.

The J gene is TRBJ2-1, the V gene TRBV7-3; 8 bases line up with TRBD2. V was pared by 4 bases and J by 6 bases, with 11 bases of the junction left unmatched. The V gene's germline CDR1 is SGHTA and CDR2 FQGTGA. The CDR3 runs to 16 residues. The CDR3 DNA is TGTGCCAGCAGCTCCACTCGGGGGGGATACTCCAATGAGCAGTTCTTC. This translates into CASSSTRGGYSNEQFF.

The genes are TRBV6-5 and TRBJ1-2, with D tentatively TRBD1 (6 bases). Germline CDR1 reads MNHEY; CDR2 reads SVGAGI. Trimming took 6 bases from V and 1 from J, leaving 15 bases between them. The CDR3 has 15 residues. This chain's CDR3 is CASSLGQPINYGYTF. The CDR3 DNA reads TGTGCCAGCAGCCTCGGACAGCCAATTAACTATGGCTACACCTTC.

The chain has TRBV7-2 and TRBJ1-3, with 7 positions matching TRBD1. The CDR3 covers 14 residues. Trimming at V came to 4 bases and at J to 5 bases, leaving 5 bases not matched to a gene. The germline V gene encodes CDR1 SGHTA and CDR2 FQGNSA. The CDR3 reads CASSSTTGRNTIYF. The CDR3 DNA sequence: TGTGCCAGCAGCTCGACGACAGGGAGAAACACCATATATTTT.

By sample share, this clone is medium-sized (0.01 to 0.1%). CDR3 DNA: TGTGCCAGCAGCTTAACGGGGGCAAATTCACCCCTCCACTTT. This codes for CASSLTGANSPLHF. V is TRBV7-3 and J is TRBJ1-6; possibly TRBD1 for D (6 bases). The length of the CDR3 is 14 residues. Trimming removed 0 bases from V and 7 bases from J, with 7 bases in between. CDR1 and CDR2 (germline): SGHTA, FQGTGA.

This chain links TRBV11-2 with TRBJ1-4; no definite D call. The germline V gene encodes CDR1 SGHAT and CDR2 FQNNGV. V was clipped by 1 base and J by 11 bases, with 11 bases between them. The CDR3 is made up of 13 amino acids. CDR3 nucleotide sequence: TGTGCCAGCAGCTTAGTCGACGCGGGTAAACTGTTTTTT. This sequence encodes CASSLVDAGKLFF.

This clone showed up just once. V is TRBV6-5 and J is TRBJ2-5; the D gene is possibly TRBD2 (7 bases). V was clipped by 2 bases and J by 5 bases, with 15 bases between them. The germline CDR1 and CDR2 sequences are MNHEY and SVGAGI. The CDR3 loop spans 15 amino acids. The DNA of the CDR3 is TGTGCCAGCAGTTACGGGCCGGGGGGCGGTGAGACCCAGTACTTC. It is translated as CASSYGPGGGETQYF.

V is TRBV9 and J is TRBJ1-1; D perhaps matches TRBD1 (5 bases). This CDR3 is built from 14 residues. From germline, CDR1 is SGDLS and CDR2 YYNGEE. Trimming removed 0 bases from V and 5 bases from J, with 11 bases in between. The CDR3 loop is CASSVEMGGTEAFF. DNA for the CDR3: TGTGCCAGCAGCGTAGAGATGGGGGGAACTGAAGCTTTCTTT.

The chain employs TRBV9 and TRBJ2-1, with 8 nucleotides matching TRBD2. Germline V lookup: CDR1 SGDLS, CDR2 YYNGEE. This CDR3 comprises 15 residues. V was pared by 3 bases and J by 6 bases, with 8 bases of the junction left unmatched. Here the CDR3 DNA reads TGTGCCAGCAGCGCCGGGGCGGGGGGAGGCAATGAGCAGTTCTTC. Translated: CASSAGAGGGNEQFF.

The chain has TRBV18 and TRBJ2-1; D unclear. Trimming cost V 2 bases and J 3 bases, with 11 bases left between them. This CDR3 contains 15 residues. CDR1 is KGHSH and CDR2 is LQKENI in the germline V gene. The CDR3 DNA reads TGTGCCAGCTCACCAGTGGTCAGAGGCTACAATGAGCAGTTCTTC. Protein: CASSPVVRGYNEQFF.

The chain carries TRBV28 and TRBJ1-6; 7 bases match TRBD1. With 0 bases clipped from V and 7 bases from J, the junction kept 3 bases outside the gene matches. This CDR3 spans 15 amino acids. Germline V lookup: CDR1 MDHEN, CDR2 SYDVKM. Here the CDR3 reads CASSLWEGANSPLHF. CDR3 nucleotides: TGTGCCAGCAGTTTATGGGAGGGGGCAAATTCACCCCTCCACTTT.